This is a list of T cell receptor beta chains from one sample in a study of T-cell memory formation after mild COVID-19. MiXCR, run by TCRdb on the 5' RACE reads, gives a single entry per CDR3 protein. This table holds hundreds of thousands of distinct CDR3 sequences, over 25% found once. Material: PBMCs or a T cell subset sorted from them (not recorded which). All receptors come from an adult woman who had mild COVID-19 (a few samples of this study predate the infection). Cell type and time point are not known. CDR3s include the opening cysteine and the closing phenylalanine or tryptophan. The D gene is left open where the match is weak. The listing skips clone size in some rows; elsewhere it reads once, few, many or a size class.

j_call d_call clone_size v_call cdr3_nt cdr3_aa
TRBJ2-5 TRBD2 few TRBV5-5 TGTGCCAGCAGCTTGGAGGGGACTAGCGGGGGGAAGACCCAGTACTTC CASSLEGTSGGKTQYF
TRBJ1-1 . few TRBV12-3/TRBV12-4 TGTGCCAGCAGTCCCAGTTATCGGGTTGAAGCTTTCTTT CASSPSYRVEAFF
TRBJ2-7 . . TRBV20-1 TGCAGTGCTGGACCGCATGGAGCTTACGAGCAGTACTTC CSAGPHGAYEQYF
TRBJ2-3 . . TRBV5-1 TGCGCCAGCAGCCCAGGGGGGGTTAGAACAGATACGCAGTATTTT CASSPGGVRTDTQYF
TRBJ2-7 . . TRBV12-3/TRBV12-4 TGTGCCAGCACCACCCTACCTTTCGAGCAGTACTTC CASTTLPFEQYF
TRBJ1-3 . . TRBV9 TGTGCCAGCGGACGGGATTCTGGAAACACCATATATTTT CASGRDSGNTIYF
TRBJ2-1 . few TRBV15 TGTGCCACCAGCAGAGATAGGGGCGGGAAAGGGATCAATGAGCAGTTCTTC CATSRDRGGKGINEQFF
TRBJ2-7 TRBD1 . TRBV19 TGTGCCAGTAGTCCGATTCCCGGGACAGGGAACTACGAGCAGTACTTC CASSPIPGTGNYEQYF
TRBJ2-7 . . TRBV28 TGTGCCAGCAGTATCTATCCAATTCCAGAGCAGTACTTC CASSIYPIPEQYF
TRBJ2-1 TRBD2 . TRBV20-1 TGCAGTGCCGGACTAGCGGGGGCCTACAATGAGCAGTTCTTC CSAGLAGAYNEQFF
TRBJ2-2 . . TRBV6-5 TGTGCCAGCAGTTCGTGGGACGAATCGGAGCTGTTTTTT CASSSWDESELFF
TRBJ1-5 TRBD1 . TRBV24-1 TGTGCCACCAGTGGGGGACAGGGCCCCAATCAGCCCCAGCATTTT CATSGGQGPNQPQHF
TRBJ2-7 . . TRBV6-5 TGTGCCAGCAGCCCGCCCGCACGGCGCTACGAGCAGTACTTC CASSPPARRYEQYF
TRBJ2-1 . few TRBV4-2 TGTGCCAGCAGCCAAGGTGTATGGGAGCTCTCGGTGAATGAGCAGTTCTTC CASSQGVWELSVNEQFF
TRBJ2-1 . . TRBV20-1 TGCAGTGCTAGATGGCAGCTTTCCTACAATGAGCAGTTCTTC CSARWQLSYNEQFF
TRBJ2-7 . . TRBV24-1 TGTGCCACCAGTGACGCCGGGGATCTTGGAGAGCAGTACTTC CATSDAGDLGEQYF
TRBJ2-7 . . TRBV9 TGTGCCAGCAGCGTAGGTTGGGGTTCCTACGAGCAGTACTTC CASSVGWGSYEQYF
TRBJ2-7 . . TRBV6-5 TGTGCCAGCGCACGGGGGTGGAGGGGCTACGAGCAGTACTTC CASARGWRGYEQYF
TRBJ2-1 . few TRBV5-1 TGCGCCAGCAGCTTGGCCGGGAAAAGGGATCTCAATGAGCAGTTCTTC CASSLAGKRDLNEQFF
TRBJ2-1 . . TRBV5-1 TGCGCCAGCAGCGTGGAGGGTGGCAATGAGCAGTTCTTC CASSVEGGNEQFF
TRBJ1-2 TRBD1 . TRBV6-6 TGTGCCAGCAGTTCCAGGGGGGGGAATGGCTACACCTTC CASSSRGGNGYTF
TRBJ2-3 . . TRBV4-1 TGCGCCAGCAGCCAATTCAACGGGGGGCGGAACACAGATACGCAGTATTTT CASSQFNGGRNTDTQYF
TRBJ2-7 . . TRBV29-1 TGCAGCGTGAGGGGCGGGATCAGGAAATACGAGCAGTACTTC CSVRGGIRKYEQYF
TRBJ1-1 TRBD1 . TRBV30 TGTGCCTGGGGGGGACAGGGCAACACTGAAGCTTTCTTT CAWGGQGNTEAFF
TRBJ2-7 . . TRBV7-6 TGTGCCAGCAGCCCGACGGGGGTCGGTGAGCAGTACTTC CASSPTGVGEQYF
TRBJ2-5 . few TRBV29-1 TGCAGCGGAGGGACTCGAATAGAGACCCAGTACTTC CSGGTRIETQYF
TRBJ2-2 TRBD2 . TRBV7-9 TGTGCCAGCAGCTTTGGTCTAGCGGGAGGAACCGGGGAGCTGTTTTTT CASSFGLAGGTGELFF
TRBJ2-7 TRBD1 many TRBV29-1 TGCAGCGCTGGGACAGACTCCTACGAGCAGTACTTC CSAGTDSYEQYF
TRBJ1-4 . . TRBV7-6 TGTGCCAGCAGCCGTACAGGGACAACTAATGAAAAACTGTTTTTT CASSRTGTTNEKLFF
TRBJ2-1 . few TRBV15 TGTGCCACCAGCAGAGATCGGGAAATTAATGAGCAGTTCTTC CATSRDREINEQFF
TRBJ1-4 . . TRBV24-1 TGTGCCACCAGTGGCCTCGGGACCCCTCAGGGACTGTTTTTT CATSGLGTPQGLFF
TRBJ2-7 . . TRBV4-1 TGCGCCAGCAGCCAAGATTCGACTTCCTACGAGCAGTACTTC CASSQDSTSYEQYF
TRBJ2-1 TRBD1 . TRBV4-1 TGCGCCAGCAGCCACGGGACAGGGGGAGGCAATGAGCAGTTCTTC CASSHGTGGGNEQFF
TRBJ2-7 . . TRBV7-6 TGTGCCAGCAGCCCAGGACAGCACTCCTACGAGCAGTACTTC CASSPGQHSYEQYF
TRBJ2-1 TRBD2 few TRBV7-2 TGTGCCAGCAAGACTAGCGGGGGGGCAAAAAATGAGCAGTTCTTC CASKTSGGAKNEQFF
TRBJ2-2 . few TRBV7-7 TGTGCTAGCAGCTTAAGCAGAGCGAACACCGGGGAGCTGTTTTTT CASSLSRANTGELFF
TRBJ2-2 TRBD2 once TRBV24-1 TGTGCCACCCGTAGCGGGGGGTCGGACACCGGGGAGCTGTTTTTT CATRSGGSDTGELFF
TRBJ1-1 TRBD1 . TRBV6-5 TGTGCCAGCAGTACGGGACAGGGGGCGAGTTTATGGACTGAAGCTTTCTTT CASSTGQGASLWTEAFF
TRBJ2-2 . . TRBV20-1 TGCAGTGCTAGAGATCGGACAGGGAGGGGGACCGGGGAGCTGTTTTTT CSARDRTGRGTGELFF
TRBJ2-3 TRBD2 few TRBV7-8 TGTGCCAGCAGCTTAGCGAGCGGGATATCTAAAACAGATACGCAGTATTTT CASSLASGISKTDTQYF
TRBJ1-1 . few TRBV7-9 TGTGCCAGCAGCTTAGTTCCAGTTGAAGCTTTCTTT CASSLVPVEAFF
TRBJ2-3 . . TRBV20-1 TGCAGTGCGGCCGGGGCAGCTGGACCCACAGATACGCAGTATTTT CSAAGAAGPTDTQYF
TRBJ1-4 TRBD1 . TRBV9 TGTGCCAGCAGCGTAGAGGGGGCGCGTGTCGGATTTAATGAAAAACTGTTTTTT CASSVEGARVGFNEKLFF
TRBJ1-1 . few TRBV20-1 TGCAGTGCATCACCCGATTGGGAGGCGAACACTGAAGCTTTCTTT CSASPDWEANTEAFF
TRBJ2-2 . . TRBV2 TGTGCCAGCAGTGAACAGGAGATCGACACCGGGGAGCTGTTTTTT CASSEQEIDTGELFF
TRBJ2-2 . few TRBV4-1 TGCGCCAGCAGCCGCAGATTTATGTCCGGGGAGCTGTTTTTT CASSRRFMSGELFF